One and the same sample provided the 17 T cell receptor beta chains below, sequenced in a study of blood T cell dynamics during melanoma immunotherapy. Time point specified: pre-treatment baseline. TCRdb's table, derived via immunoSEQ multiplex PCR, lists solely in-frame clones and lacks some. The data contain approximately 7,000 clones, approximately 80% of them singletons. Here the sequenced sample was blood, taken from a patient treated with checkpoint blockade. These TCRs come from a human donor with melanoma. Some clones in this sample may be carry-over from other donors' samples.

This clone has a single count. The chain employs TRBV9 and TRBJ2-1; 10 bases match TRBD2. This CDR3 contains 15 residues. V trimming: 2 bases; J trimming: 8 bases; junction bases outside the gene matches: 7. The V gene's germline CDR1 is SGDLS and CDR2 YYNGEE. CDR3 bases: TGTGCCAGCAGCGTTTCTGAACTAGCGGGATATGAGCAGTTCTTC. This codes for CASSVSELAGYEQFF.

This sequence joins TRBV27 and TRBJ2-7, with D possibly called TRBD1 or TRBD2 (5 bases each). There are 14 residues in the CDR3. CDR1 is MNHEY and CDR2 is SMNVEV in the germline V gene (reference sequence). The V end lost 2 bases, the J end lost 13 bases, and 21 bases lay between the germline ends. CDR3 sequence reads: CASSLNGILTALYF. DNA for the CDR3: TGTGCCAGCAGTTTAAACGGGATACTGACAGCCCTTTACTTC.

This chain links TRBV2 with TRBJ1-5; D remains unclear. CDR3 size: 14 residues. Trimming took 4 bases from V and 5 from J, leaving 12 bases between them. Germline V gene sequence: CDR1 SNHLY, CDR2 FYNNEI. The CDR3 nucleotides read TGTGCCAGCAGTGGGGGTTCCCGAGATCAGCCCCAGCATTTT. Protein sequence: CASSGGSRDQPQHF.

This clone was counted between two and nine times. The V gene is TRBV27, the J gene TRBJ1-5; D is possibly TRBD1 (6 bases). This CDR3 contains 14 residues. V lost 3 bases, J lost 3 bases, and 9 bases lay in between. CDR1 and CDR2 (germline): MNHEY, SMNVEV (reference sequence). The CDR3 spells CASSLAGDNQPQHF. In nucleotides, the CDR3 is TGTGCCAGCAGTTTGGCAGGGGACAATCAGCCCCAGCATTTT.

This chain connects TRBV11-2 to TRBJ2-5, with unresolved D. TRBJ2-7 matches the DNA end more closely, so the J call is doubtful. Germline lookup yields CDR1 SGHAT and CDR2 FQNNGV. This CDR3 has 16 residues. CDR3 protein: CASSLDRAPTTYEQYF. CDR3 coding DNA: TGTGCCAGCAGCTTAGATCGAGCACCAACCACCTACGAGCAGTACTTC.

The chain employs TRBV4-2 and TRBJ2-3; D ambiguous. The CDR3 sequence is 16 residues long. Germline lookup yields CDR1 LGHNA and CDR2 YNFKEQ. Deletions cut 0 bases from V and 2 bases from J, with 12 bases between. CDR3 loop: CASSQDPSPTTDTQYF. The CDR3 DNA follows: TGTGCCAGCAGCCAAGACCCAAGTCCGACCACAGATACGCAGTATTTT.

This chain connects TRBV5-1 to TRBJ2-3; D gene ambiguous. With 0 bases removed from V and 1 base from J, the gap between germline ends came to 3 bases. The CDR3 spans 13 residues. From germline, CDR1 is SGHRS and CDR2 YFSETQ. DNA of the CDR3: TGCGCCAGCAGCTTGGAGGGCACAGATACGCAGTATTTT. Its translation is CASSLEGTDTQYF.

The chain has TRBV6-6 and TRBJ2-5; TRBD2 aligns across 7 bases. CDR1 and CDR2 (germline): MNHNY, SVGAGI (reference sequence). V was clipped by 6 bases and J by 5 bases; unmatched bases: 9. CDR3 size: 14 residues. The CDR3 protein is CASSPAGEWETQYF. The CDR3, as DNA: TGTGCCAGCAGCCCCGCGGGGGAATGGGAGACCCAGTACTTC.

The genes are TRBV30 and TRBJ1-3; unclear D gene. The V end was cut by 2 bases, the J end by 4 bases, with 12 bases between. CDR1 is GTSNPN and CDR2 is SVGIG in the germline V gene (reference sequence). This CDR3 is built from 14 residues. The DNA for the CDR3 is TGTGCCTGGAGTCCTAACGGGGTCGGAAACACCATATATTTT. This translates into CAWSPNGVGNTIYF.

There are a few counts of this clone. The rearrangement joins TRBV6-1 to TRBJ1-2, with TRBD1 matching 8 bases. Looked up from germline, CDR1 is MNHNS and CDR2 is SASEGT. The CDR3 length is 13 residues. V lost 10 bases to trimming and J lost 3 bases; unmatched junction nucleotides: 7. The CDR3 reads CAIYRGAYYGYTF. The CDR3 DNA is TGTGCCATCTACAGGGGGGCCTACTATGGCTACACCTTC.

This chain joins TRBV7-9 and TRBJ2-3, with D unclear. The CDR3 is 13 amino acids. The V gene lost 6 bases and the J gene lost 0 bases, with 7 bases spanning the gap. CDR1 is SEHNR and CDR2 is FQNEAQ in the germline V gene (reference sequence). The DNA of the CDR3 is TGTGCCAGCAGGCACATAAGCACAGATACGCAGTATTTT. The encoded protein is CASRHISTDTQYF.

The V gene is TRBV19, the J gene TRBJ2-7, with 7 bases that match TRBD2. Germline V CDR1 and CDR2: LNHDA, SQIVND (reference sequence). V was clipped by 2 bases and J by 2 bases; unmatched bases: 6. This CDR3 has 15 residues. CDR3 amino acids: CASSIMLTSTYEQYF. For the CDR3, the DNA is TGTGCCAGTAGTATAATGTTGACTAGCACCTACGAGCAGTACTTC. Full variable domain (remainder filled in from reference TRBV19 and TRBJ2-7): DGGITQSPKYLFRKEGQNVTLSCEQNLNHDAMYWYRQDPGQGLRLIYYSQIVNDFQKGDIAEGYSVSREKKESFPLTVTSAQKNPTAFYLCASSIMLTSTYEQYFGPGTRLTVT.

This clone was seen a handful of times. V and J are TRBV6-5 and TRBJ1-1; D uncertain. The V end lost 6 bases, the J end lost 3 bases, and 5 bases lay between the germline ends. Germline-derived CDR1 and CDR2 are MNHEY and SVGAGI. This CDR3 comprises 11 residues. CDR3 protein: CASRRDTEAFF. The CDR3, as DNA: TGTGCCAGCAGGAGAGACACTGAAGCTTTCTTT.

The chain has TRBV5-4 and TRBJ2-5; TRBD1 agrees at 10 bases. Trimming cost V 0 bases and J 0 bases; bases outside gene matches: 2. Germline CDR1 SGHNT, CDR2 YYREEE (reference sequence). The CDR3 extends over 16 amino acids. The CDR3 sequence is CASSLVGQGYQETQYF. The CDR3 nucleotides are TGTGCCAGCAGCTTGGTGGGACAGGGGTACCAAGAGACCCAGTACTTC.

This chain joins TRBV6-1 and TRBJ1-2, with D perhaps TRBD1 (6 bases). Germline V gene lookup returns CDR1 MNHNS and CDR2 SASEGT. V gave up 10 bases and J gave up 3 bases, with 15 bases separating them. This CDR3 has 13 residues. DNA of the CDR3: TGTGCCATCCCGGCAGGGGTAGACTATGGCTACACCTTC. This sequence encodes CAIPAGVDYGYTF.

The chain couples TRBV6-5 to TRBJ1-5, with a weak D call TRBD1 (6 bases). Germline-derived CDR1 and CDR2 are MNHEY and SVGAGI. The CDR3 contains 15 residues. V was cut by 3 bases and J by 2 bases, with 11 bases left in between. The DNA for the CDR3 is TGTGCCAGCAGTTATGGGGGGGCGGGCAATCAGCCCCAGCATTTT. Translation gives CASSYGGAGNQPQHF.

This clone showed up just once. The rearrangement joins TRBV7-9 to TRBJ2-3, with D possibly TRBD2 on 6 matching bases. The CDR3 runs to 14 residues. V was shortened by 3 bases and J by 3 bases, with 10 bases between the two germline ends. Germline V gene sequence: CDR1 SEHNR, CDR2 FQNEAQ (reference sequence). The CDR3 DNA reads TGTGCCAGCAGCTTGGAGGGGCGTACAGATACGCAGTATTTT. Encoded protein: CASSLEGRTDTQYF.